This T cell receptor beta chain was documented in a study of T cell repertoires in cytomegalovirus infection. Whole-study context: Both recently identified HLA-C-restricted and well-studied HLA-B-restricted CMV epitopes were used in the study. Public signatures in TCR beta pointed to CMV infection and matching HLA type.

Notes on this clonotype: Its antigen is unknown.

The CDR3 loop spans 15 amino acids. Losses at the gene ends were 5 bases for V and 3 bases for J; bases not matched to a gene: 5. Germline CDR1 is SEHNR and CDR2 is FQNEAQ (reference sequence). Study outcomes and limitations: Individuals carrying CMV plus the relevant HLA were identified by cumulative frequency of public TCR beta families. HLA-C-restricted TCR beta clonotypes specific for CMV led the ex vivo response.

TCRdb fed the reads into MiXCR, producing one record per CDR3 protein. The table records hundreds of thousands of distinct CDR3 sequences, more than 25% of them present only once. The origin of this receptor is a human donor in good health (CMV status not recorded). Some clones in this sample may be carry-over from other donors' samples. The chain has TRBV7-9 and TRBJ1-2; the match to TRBD1 covers 11 bases. The specimen comprised cultured CD8+ T cells from PBMCs, sampled from culture after CMV antigen stimulation. In DNA, the CDR3 is TGTGCCAGCAGCCAAGGGACAGGGGGAGACTATGGCTACACCTTC. Translated: CASSQGTGGDYGYTF.